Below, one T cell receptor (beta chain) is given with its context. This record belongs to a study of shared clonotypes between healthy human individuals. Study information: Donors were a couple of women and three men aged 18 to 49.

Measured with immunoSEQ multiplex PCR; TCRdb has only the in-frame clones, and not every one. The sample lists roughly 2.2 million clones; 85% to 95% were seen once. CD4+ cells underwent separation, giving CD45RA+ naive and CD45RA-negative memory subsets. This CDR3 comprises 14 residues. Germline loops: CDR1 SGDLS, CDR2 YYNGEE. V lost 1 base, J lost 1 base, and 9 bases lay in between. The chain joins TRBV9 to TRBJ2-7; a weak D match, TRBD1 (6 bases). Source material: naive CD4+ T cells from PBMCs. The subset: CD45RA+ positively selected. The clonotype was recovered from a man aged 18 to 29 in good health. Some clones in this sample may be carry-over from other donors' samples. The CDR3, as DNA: TGTGCCAGCAGCGTAAGCACAGGGTCCTACGAGCAGTACTTC. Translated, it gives CASSVSTGSYEQYF.